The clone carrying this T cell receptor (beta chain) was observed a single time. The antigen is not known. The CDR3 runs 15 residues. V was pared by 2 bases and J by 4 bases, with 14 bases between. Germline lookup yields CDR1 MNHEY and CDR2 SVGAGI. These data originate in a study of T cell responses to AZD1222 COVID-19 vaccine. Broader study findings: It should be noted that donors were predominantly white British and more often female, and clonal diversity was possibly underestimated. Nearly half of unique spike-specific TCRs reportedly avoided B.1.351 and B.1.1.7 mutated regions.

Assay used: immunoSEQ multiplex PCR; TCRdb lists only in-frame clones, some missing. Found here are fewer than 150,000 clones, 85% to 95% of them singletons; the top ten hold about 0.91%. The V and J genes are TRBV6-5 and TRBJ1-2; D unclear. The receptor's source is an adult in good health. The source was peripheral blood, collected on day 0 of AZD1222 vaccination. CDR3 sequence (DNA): TGTGCCAGCAGTTACAGCGTCGGCGGCGCCTATGGCTACACCTTC. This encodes CASSYSVGGAYGYTF.